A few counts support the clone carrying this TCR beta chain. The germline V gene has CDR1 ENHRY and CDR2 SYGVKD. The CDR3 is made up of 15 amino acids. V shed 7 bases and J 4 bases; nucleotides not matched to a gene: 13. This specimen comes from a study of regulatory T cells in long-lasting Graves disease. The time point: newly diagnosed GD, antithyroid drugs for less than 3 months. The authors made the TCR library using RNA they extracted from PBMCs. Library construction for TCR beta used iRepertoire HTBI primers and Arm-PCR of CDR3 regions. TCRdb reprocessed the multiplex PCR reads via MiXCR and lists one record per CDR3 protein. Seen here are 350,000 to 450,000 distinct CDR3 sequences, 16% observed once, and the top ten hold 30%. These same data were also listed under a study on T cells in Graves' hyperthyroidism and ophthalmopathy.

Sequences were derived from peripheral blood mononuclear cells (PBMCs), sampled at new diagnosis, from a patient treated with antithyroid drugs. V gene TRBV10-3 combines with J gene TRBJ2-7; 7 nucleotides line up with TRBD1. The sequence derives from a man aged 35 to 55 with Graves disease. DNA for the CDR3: TGTGCCATCAAACAGGACAGGCCGGCACTTTACGAGCAGTACTTC. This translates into CAIKQDRPALYEQYF.